Shown below are 19 T cell receptor beta chains from a single sample sequenced in a study of T cell repertoires in cytomegalovirus infection. TCRdb reanalysed the reads using MiXCR and keeps one entry per CDR3 protein. The data contain approximately 100,000 distinct CDR3 sequences, 23% of them seen just once; the ten biggest clones take up about 39%. The sequenced material came from CD8+ T cells from PBMCs. The receptors stem from a human donor in good health (CMV status not recorded). Some clones in this sample may be carry-over from other donors' samples.

This clonotype has a count of ten or more. This chain uses TRBV7-2 with TRBJ2-7, with D perhaps TRBD1 (5 bases). CDR3 size: 16 residues. Trimming removed 1 base from V and 2 bases from J, with 15 bases in between. CDR1 and CDR2 from the germline V gene are SGHTA and FQGNSA. As DNA, the CDR3 is TGTGCCAGCAGCTTAGTTGGACGACAGTTAGCCTACGAGCAGTACTTC. It specifies CASSLVGRQLAYEQYF.

The rearrangement uses TRBV12-3 or TRBV12-4 and TRBJ1-6; the match to TRBD1 covers 9 bases. This CDR3 has 16 amino acids. V gave up 5 bases and J gave up 13 bases; unmatched junction bases: 15. This chain's CDR3 is CASSELSGTGMIPLHF. CDR3 DNA: TGTGCCAGCAGTGAGTTATCCGGGACAGGGATGATTCCCCTCCACTTT.

This chain connects TRBV2 to TRBJ2-3; 13 bases align to TRBD2. The CDR3 consists of 15 residues. Germline V gene lookup returns CDR1 SNHLY and CDR2 FYNNEI. Trimming cost V 9 bases and J 2 bases; bases outside gene matches: 5. The CDR3 sequence is CASWTSGSDTDTQYF. The CDR3, as DNA: TGTGCCAGTTGGACTAGCGGGAGTGACACAGATACGCAGTATTTT.

This clonotype was picked up one time. The chain is built from TRBV7-2 and TRBJ2-7, with 9 bases matching TRBD2. Germline V gene lookup returns CDR1 SGHTA and CDR2 FQGNSA. The CDR3 extends over 16 amino acids. The V segment lost 3 bases and the J segment 0 bases; nucleotides outside the gene matches: 6. The CDR3 DNA reads TGTGCCAGCAGCTTCGGAGCGGGGGGCCTCTCCTACGAGCAGTACTTC. The encoded protein is CASSFGAGGLSYEQYF.

This clonotype has at least ten counts. The genes are TRBV14 and TRBJ1-2, with D unclear. V dropped 0 bases and J dropped 6 bases, with 8 bases sitting between them. CDR1 is SGHDN and CDR2 is FVKESK in the germline V gene. The CDR3 totals 13 residues. CDR3 protein: CASSQDFPHGYTF. CDR3 DNA sequence: TGTGCCAGCAGCCAAGATTTTCCCCATGGCTACACCTTC.

Only a few counts were recorded for this clonotype. V and J are TRBV7-3 and TRBJ1-1; 9 bases fit TRBD1. This CDR3 is built from 15 residues. The V segment lost 5 bases and the J segment 4 bases; nucleotides outside the gene matches: 8. Germline assignment: CDR1 SGHTA and CDR2 FQGTGA. CDR3 coding DNA: TGTGCCAGCAGCCAGGACAGGGGAGGAGGCACTGAAGCTTTCTTT. Residues: CASSQDRGGGTEAFF.

This clonotype was counted a few times. The V and J genes are TRBV7-9 and TRBJ1-3; TRBD1 might be the D (5 bases). The germline CDR1 and CDR2 sequences are SEHNR and FQNEAQ (reference sequence). V gave up 2 bases and J gave up 4 bases, with 9 bases separating them. The CDR3 has 14 amino acids. This CDR3 is CASSLSGVGNTIYF. The DNA of the CDR3 is TGTGCCAGCAGCTTATCGGGGGTCGGAAACACCATATATTTT.

Only a few counts were recorded for this clonotype. The gene calls are TRBV29-1 and TRBJ2-7; no definite D call. Germline assignment: CDR1 SQVTM and CDR2 ANQGSEA. With 2 bases removed from V and 0 bases from J, the gap between germline ends came to 8 bases. The CDR3 spans 13 residues. The CDR3 reads CSVEYASSYEQYF. In DNA, the CDR3 is TGCAGCGTTGAATATGCCTCCTCCTACGAGCAGTACTTC.

CDR3 sequence reads: CASSDRTSGYEQYF. CDR3 bases: TGCGCCAGCAGCGACAGGACTAGCGGCTACGAGCAGTACTTC. This chain joins TRBV5-1 and TRBJ2-7; the match to TRBD2 covers 10 bases. This CDR3 is built from 14 residues. The germline V gene has CDR1 SGHRS and CDR2 YFSETQ. The junction had 4 bases not matched to a gene; V was cut back by 4 bases and J by 3 bases. Complete variable domain (other parts from reference TRBV5-1 and TRBJ2-7): KAGVTQTPRYLIKTRGQQVTLSCSPISGHRSVSWYQQTPGQGLQFLFEYFSETQRNKGNFPGRFSGRQFSNSRSEMNVSTLELGDSALYLCASSDRTSGYEQYFGPGTRLTVT.

This clonotype is categorized as medium-sized. CDR3 sequence reads: CASSSRDGQETQYF. CDR3 DNA sequence: TGTGCCAGCAGCTCCCGGGACGGCCAAGAGACCCAGTACTTC. The chain is built from TRBV7-2 and TRBJ2-5, with D perhaps being TRBD1 or TRBD2 (5 bases each). V was clipped by 4 bases and J by 1 base, with 10 bases between them. The CDR3 contains 14 residues. Germline-derived CDR1 and CDR2 are SGHTA and FQGNSA.

The chain carries TRBV27 and TRBJ2-1; 10 nucleotides align to TRBD1. V was clipped by 7 bases and J by 3 bases; unmatched bases: 6. Germline values: CDR1 MNHEY, CDR2 SMNVEV (reference sequence). CDR3 length: 15 residues. CDR3 in DNA: TGTGCCAGCATCGGGACAGGGGTCCGCTACAATGAGCAGTTCTTC. Translation: CASIGTGVRYNEQFF.

The rearrangement links TRBV6-1 to TRBJ2-5; 8 bases fit TRBD1. Losses at the gene ends were 6 bases for V and 5 bases for J; bases not matched to a gene: 8. This CDR3 is built from 14 residues. Germline-derived CDR1 and CDR2 are MNHNS and SASEGT. CDR3 bases: TGTGCCAGCAGCCGCAGGACAGGGTGGGAGACCCAGTACTTC. Its translation is CASSRRTGWETQYF.

V and J are TRBV7-2 and TRBJ2-1, with TRBD2 matching over 11 bases. CDR1 is SGHTA and CDR2 is FQGNSA in the germline V gene. J lost 15 bases, V lost 4 bases, and 2 bases had no gene match. The CDR3 length is 11 residues. CDR3 sequence (DNA): TGTGCCAGCAGCTATAGCGGGGGGGTGTTCTTC. Residues: CASSYSGGVFF.

The chain employs TRBV4-3 and TRBJ2-2; 9 nucleotides agree with TRBD1. Trimming at V came to 4 bases and at J to 4 bases, leaving 10 bases not matched to a gene. This CDR3 has 17 amino acids. Germline assignment: CDR1 LGHNA and CDR2 YSLEER. CDR3 sequence reads: CASSPPADRGGTGELFF. In nucleotides, the CDR3 is TGCGCCAGCAGCCCCCCCGCGGACAGGGGAGGCACCGGGGAGCTGTTTTTT.

The rearrangement uses TRBV3-1 and TRBJ2-1; TRBD2 matches at 9 bases. Trimming at V came to 4 bases and at J to 5 bases, leaving 15 bases not matched to a gene. The length of the CDR3 is 18 residues. CDR1 is LGHDT, CDR2 YNNKEL, per germline (reference sequence). The CDR3 is CASSRLGERLAAHNEQFF. DNA of the CDR3: TGTGCCAGCAGCCGCCTAGGCGAAAGACTAGCGGCCCACAATGAGCAGTTCTTC.

A few counts support this clonotype. This chain connects TRBV11-2 to TRBJ2-7, with TRBD2 matching 10 bases. The germline gives CDR1 SGHAT, CDR2 FQNNGV. J was trimmed by 3 bases and V by 4 bases; bases with no gene match: 6. There are 15 residues in the CDR3. The CDR3 region is CASSYVAGGVYEQYF. The CDR3 nucleotides read TGTGCCAGCAGCTACGTAGCGGGAGGAGTCTACGAGCAGTACTTC.

DNA for the CDR3: TGTGCCAGCAGCTTATCACAAGAGGGGGAGGAGGCAGATACGCAGTATTTT. Its translation: CASSLSQEGEEADTQYF. The rearrangement uses TRBV7-3 and TRBJ2-3, with D tentatively TRBD1 or TRBD2 (6 bases each). Germline V gene lookup returns CDR1 SGHTA and CDR2 FQGTGA. The CDR3 has 17 residues. V was clipped by 2 bases and J by 4 bases, with 19 bases between them.

The table lists this clonotype with a few counts. The V call is TRBV12-5, the J call TRBJ2-7; D is ambiguous. In germline, CDR1 is LGHNT, CDR2 FRNRAP. The V end was cut by 3 bases, the J end by 6 bases, with 9 bases between. There are 12 residues in the CDR3. DNA of the CDR3: TGTGCTAGTGGTTTTTCGCCCCCCGAGCAGTACTTC. It codes for CASGFSPPEQYF.

The chain recombines TRBV27 with TRBJ2-4; TRBD2 aligns across 9 bases. The junction had 7 bases not matched to a gene; V was cut back by 6 bases and J by 1 base. Germline V gene lookup returns CDR1 MNHEY and CDR2 SMNVEV (reference sequence). The CDR3 loop spans 16 amino acids. CDR3 nucleotides: TGTGCCAGCAGCTCAGTAGCGGGAGCGGCCAAAAACATTCAGTACTTC. This gives the protein CASSSVAGAAKNIQYF.